The entry below describes one TCR beta chain. Only one count was recorded for this clone. There is no known antigen for this receptor. No base quality values were provided; no much bigger clone lies one nucleotide off. This entry belongs to a study of OX40 agonist ivuxolimab in advanced cancers. Describing the broader study: The costimulatory receptor OX40 (CD134) was targeted by ivuxolimab, a fully human IgG2 agonistic monoclonal antibody. The point of sequencing TCRbeta in the periphery was to test whether ivuxolimab changed TCR sequence diversity and drove clonal T-cell expansion. The monotherapy dose-escalation portion (N = 52 patients) of the phase I ivuxolimab trial is reported in the paper. A male proportion of 75% to 85% and a mean age of 60 years, ranging from 23 to 79, were recorded for the dose-escalation cohort. Patients were allowed to have had prior anti-PD-1, anti-PD-L1 or anti-CTLA-4 therapy, and 40% of the dose-escalation patients had previously received checkpoint inhibitors. Intravenous ivuxolimab was administered to patients every 2 weeks at six dose levels: 0.01, 0.1, 0.3, 1.5, 3 and 10 mg/kg. Of the approximately 50 dose-escalation patients, hepatocellular carcinoma was present in roughly 19, melanoma in about 15, renal cell carcinoma in 9 and head and neck cancer in 9. Partial responses occurred in three dose-escalation patients: two with cutaneous melanoma and one with hepatocellular carcinoma. General study outcomes and caveats: The antigen specificity of the clonally expanded peripheral T cells was not determined. Low levels of normalized T-cell clonal expansion were also seen in some patients who did not respond. Clonal expansion of both CD4+ and CD8+ blood T cells was observed from baseline to week 6 at doses 0.1 to 3.0 mg/kg. After ivuxolimab, CD8+ T cells had more expanded clones than CD4+ T cells on average. In the 0.1-3.0 mg/kg groups, partial responders were among the patients with the lowest normalized peripheral clonal expansion, particularly in CD8+ T cells.

The trial excluded patients who had a history of autoimmune disease or who were on systemic immunosuppression. Peripheral blood for TCR sequencing was drawn from every dose cohort at baseline, at cycle 4 day 1 and at cycle 7 day 1. The samples were drawn from a first-in-human, open-label, multicenter phase I dose-escalation trial of ivuxolimab. Adults with locally advanced or metastatic melanoma, renal cell, hepatocellular, or head and neck squamous cell carcinoma were enrolled in the trial. CD4+ and CD8+ T cells were sorted separately from peripheral blood before TCR sequencing. Genomic DNA was extracted from sorted cells for sequencing of the TCRbeta CDR3 region. The immunoSEQ Assay was used for sequencing of TCRbeta CDR3 regions. The clones in this table, taken by TCRdb from immuneACCESS, are in-frame only. Not every clone is retained; where verified, under half of the shortfall comes from an unresolved V gene, and the cause of the rest is unknown. The sample profile shows approximately 40,000 clones; approximately 83% of them were found once. The ten largest clones take up around a fifth of the sample.

The germline V gene (reference sequence) supplies CDR1 MNHEY and CDR2 SMNVEV. From the cysteine through the phenylalanine, the CDR3 covers 14 amino acids. The read is trimmed to its CDR3 DNA, 42 bases read in frame from base 1. At the junction V is shortened by 6 bases and J by 7 bases; bases outside the gene matches: 5. The sequenced sample was CD4+ or CD8+ T cells sorted from blood, obtained in a trial of the OX40 agonist ivuxolimab. The chain links TRBV27 with TRBJ2-2; 10 central bases correspond to TRBD1. The receptor was derived from an adult with an advanced solid tumor such as melanoma, head and neck, liver or kidney cancer. The CDR3: CASRGQGLGGELFF. In nucleotides, the sequence is TGTGCCAGCAGGGGACAGGGGTTAGGCGGGGAGCTGTTTTTT.